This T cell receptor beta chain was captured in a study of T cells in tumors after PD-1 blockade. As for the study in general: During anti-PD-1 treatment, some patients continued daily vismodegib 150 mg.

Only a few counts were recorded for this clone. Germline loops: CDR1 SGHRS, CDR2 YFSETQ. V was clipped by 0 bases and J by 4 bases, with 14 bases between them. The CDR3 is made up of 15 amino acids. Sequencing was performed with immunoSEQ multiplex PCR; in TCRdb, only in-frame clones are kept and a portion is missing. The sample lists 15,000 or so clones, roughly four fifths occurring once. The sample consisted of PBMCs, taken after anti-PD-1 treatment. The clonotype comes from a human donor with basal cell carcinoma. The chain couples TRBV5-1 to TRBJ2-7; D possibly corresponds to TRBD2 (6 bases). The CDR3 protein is CASSLGRDGIYEQYF. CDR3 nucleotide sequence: TGCGCCAGCAGCTTGGGGAGGGACGGAATTTACGAGCAGTACTTC.